The text below deals with one T cell receptor beta chain. V gave up 4 bases and J gave up 3 bases, with 15 bases separating them. This CDR3 has 15 residues. Looked up from germline, CDR1 is SGHRS and CDR2 is YFSETQ. This entry comes from a study of cytomegalovirus exposure and HLA in healthy donors. Overall study context: The study placed less than 90% of its approximately 400 genotyped donors in the Caucasian-associated ancestry cluster.

This PCR relied on a set of 60 Vbeta primers and 13 Jbeta primers. The method was immunoSEQ multiplex PCR; TCRdb's version includes in-frame clones alone and lacks a portion of them. The data show about 200,000 clones, more than 65% seen once. The source material was PBMCs. The clonotype comes from a man in his fifties or sixties in good health and CMV-seronegative. The chain is built from TRBV5-1 and TRBJ2-3, with a weak D call TRBD2 (5 bases). In DNA, the CDR3 is TGCGCCAGCAGCCCTGAGGGAGTTGGTACAGATACGCAGTATTTT. As protein: CASSPEGVGTDTQYF. The whole variable domain, filled in from reference TRBV5-1 and TRBJ2-3, reads KAGVTQTPRYLIKTRGQQVTLSCSPISGHRSVSWYQQTPGQGLQFLFEYFSETQRNKGNFPGRFSGRQFSNSRSEMNVSTLELGDSALYLCASSPEGVGTDTQYFGPGTRLTVL.